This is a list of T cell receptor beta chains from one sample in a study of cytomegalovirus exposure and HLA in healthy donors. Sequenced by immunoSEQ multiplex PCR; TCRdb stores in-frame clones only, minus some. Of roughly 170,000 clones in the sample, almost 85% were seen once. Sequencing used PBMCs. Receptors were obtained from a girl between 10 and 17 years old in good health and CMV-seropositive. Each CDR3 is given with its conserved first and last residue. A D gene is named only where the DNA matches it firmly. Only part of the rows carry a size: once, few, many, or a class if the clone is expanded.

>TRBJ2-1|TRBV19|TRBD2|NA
TGTGCCAGTAGTGTTCTAGCGGGGAGCTCCTACAATGAGCAGTTCTTC
CASSVLAGSSYNEQFF
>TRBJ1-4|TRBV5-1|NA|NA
TGCGCCAGCAGCGCAAGAAGTCTAGGAGAAAAACTGTTTTTT
CASSARSLGEKLFF
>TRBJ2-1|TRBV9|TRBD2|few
TGTGCCAGCAGCGGGGGGAGCGGGGGGGCTTTTGAGCAGTTCTTC
CASSGGSGGAFEQFF
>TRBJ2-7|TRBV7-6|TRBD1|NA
TGTGCCAGCAGCCCATCGACAGGGAGCTCCTACGAGCAGTACTTC
CASSPSTGSSYEQYF
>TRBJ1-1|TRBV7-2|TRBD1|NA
TGTGCCAGCAGCCCCCAGGGGGCTTCTGAAGCTTTCTTT
CASSPQGASEAFF
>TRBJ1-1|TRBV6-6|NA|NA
TGTGCCGGGGGATGGCAGGGGAGTATCGCTGAAGCTTTCTTT
CAGGWQGSIAEAFF
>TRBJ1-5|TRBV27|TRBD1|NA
TGTGCCAGCAGTCCGGACAGGCTTAGCAATCAGCCCCAGCATTTT
CASSPDRLSNQPQHF
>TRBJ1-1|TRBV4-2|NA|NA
TGTGCCAGCAGCCAAAGGCAACGCCCAGGGAACACTGAAGCTTTCTTT
CASSQRQRPGNTEAFF
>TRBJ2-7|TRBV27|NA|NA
TGTGCCAGCAGTTTAAAGGCAGGGGCGCAGTACTTC
CASSLKAGAQYF
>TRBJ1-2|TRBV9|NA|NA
TGTGCCAGCAGCGTAGACGGGATCTATGGCTACACCTTC
CASSVDGIYGYTF
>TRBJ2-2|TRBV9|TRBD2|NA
TGTGCCAGCAGCGCAAGCGGGGGCGGCACCGGGGAGCTGTTTTTT
CASSASGGGTGELFF
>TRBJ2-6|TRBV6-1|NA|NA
TGTGCCAGCAGCTCCAGGGGCTCTGGGGCCAACGTCCTGACTTTC
CASSSRGSGANVLTF
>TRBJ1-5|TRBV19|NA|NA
TGTGCCAGTAGTATTGGGGGGGACCCTTGGGGCCAGCCCCAGCATTTT
CASSIGGDPWGQPQHF
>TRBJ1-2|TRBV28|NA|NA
TGTGCCAGCAGGACTACCCAGGCCCCGAGGCAGGATGGCTACACCTTC
CASRTTQAPRQDGYTF
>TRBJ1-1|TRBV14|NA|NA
TGTGCCAGCAGCCAATCGACAGTGAACACTGAAGCTTTCTTT
CASSQSTVNTEAFF
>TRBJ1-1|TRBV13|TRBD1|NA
TGTGCCAGCAGCCCCCGATTGACAGGGGGAGAAGCTTTCTTT
CASSPRLTGGEAFF
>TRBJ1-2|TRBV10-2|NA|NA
TGCGCCAGCAGTGTGCGACCGGGAAGCTATGGCTACACCTTC
CASSVRPGSYGYTF
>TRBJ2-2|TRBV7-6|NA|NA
TGTGCCAGCAGCTTTAGACAGCCCTCGAACACCGGGGAGCTGTTTTTT
CASSFRQPSNTGELFF
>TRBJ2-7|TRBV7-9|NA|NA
TGTGCCAGCAGCTTAGTATCCTACGAGCAGTACTTC
CASSLVSYEQYF
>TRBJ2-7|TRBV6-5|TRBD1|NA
TGTGCCAGCAGTTACTCTTGGCAGGGGGTGGGAGAGCAGTACTTC
CASSYSWQGVGEQYF
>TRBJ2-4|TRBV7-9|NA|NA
TGTGCCAGCAGCTTAGTGGGCTTGGCCAAAAACATTCAGTACTTC
CASSLVGLAKNIQYF
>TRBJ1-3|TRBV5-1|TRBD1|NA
TGCGCCAGCAGCTCGGGGGCGAGGGGGCGATTTGGAAACACCATATATTTT
CASSSGARGRFGNTIYF
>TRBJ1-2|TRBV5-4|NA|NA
TGTGCCAGCAGCTTGGCCGGGGACCGGGAGGGCTACACCTTC
CASSLAGDREGYTF
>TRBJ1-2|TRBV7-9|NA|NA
TGTGCCAGCAGCCTACCCTCTCCGGGGTACTATGGCTACACCTTC
CASSLPSPGYYGYTF
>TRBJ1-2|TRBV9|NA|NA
TGTGCCAGCAGCGGTTTTGCCAGGGTAAAGGGCTACACCTTC
CASSGFARVKGYTF
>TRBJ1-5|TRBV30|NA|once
TGTGCCTGGACCATGAAGGGAGAGCCCCAGCATTTT
CAWTMKGEPQHF
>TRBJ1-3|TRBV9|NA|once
TGTGCCAGCAGCAAACCGGGATCTCTTGGAAACACCATATATTTT
CASSKPGSLGNTIYF
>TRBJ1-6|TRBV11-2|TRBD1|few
TGTGCCAGCAGCTTAGATAGGGGACAGGGGTCGAATTCACCCCTCCACTTT
CASSLDRGQGSNSPLHF
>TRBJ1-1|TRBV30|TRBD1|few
TGTGCCTGGGCAGGGGGCGCCCCCGGTGAAGCTTTCTTT
CAWAGGAPGEAFF
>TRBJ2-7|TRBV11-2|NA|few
TGTGCCAGCAGCACCCCCCGGTCCAACGAGCAGTACTTC
CASSTPRSNEQYF
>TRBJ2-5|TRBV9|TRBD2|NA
TGTGCCAGCAGCCTCGAGGGTAGCGGGGGGGAAGAGACCCAGTACTTC
CASSLEGSGGEETQYF
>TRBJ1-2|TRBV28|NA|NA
TGTGCCGCCCAGGACTATGGCTACACCTTC
CAAQDYGYTF
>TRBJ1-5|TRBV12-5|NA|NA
TGTGCTAGTGGTTTGGTAGGCCAGGTGCCCCAGCATTTT
CASGLVGQVPQHF
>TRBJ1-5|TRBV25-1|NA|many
TGTGCCAGCAGTGGGGGAAGGGACACTCAGAATCAGCCCCAGCATTTT
CASSGGRDTQNQPQHF
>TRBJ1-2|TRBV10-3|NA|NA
TGTGCCATCAGTGAGTCCCTGGCGACAGGTTTGAAGGGCTACACCTTC
CAISESLATGLKGYTF
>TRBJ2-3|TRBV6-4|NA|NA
TGTGCCAGCAGTGACTCAGGGGGCACAGATACGCAGTATTTT
CASSDSGGTDTQYF
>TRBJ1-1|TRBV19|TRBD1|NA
TGTGCCAGTAGACCATTAAACAGGGGAAAGAACACTGAAGCTTTCTTT
CASRPLNRGKNTEAFF
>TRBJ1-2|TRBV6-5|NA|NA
TGTGCCAGCAGTTACTCGGAGGGTGGCTACACCTTC
CASSYSEGGYTF
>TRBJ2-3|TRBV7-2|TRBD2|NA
TGTGCCAGCAGATTCCAGACTAGCGGGGGGGCTATGGAAGGGCAGTATTTT
CASRFQTSGGAMEGQYF